The present T cell receptor beta chain was sequenced within a study of cytomegalovirus exposure and HLA in healthy donors. The donors were part of the validation cohort of 120 or so subjects. That cohort was separate from the first cohort, which comprised fewer than 800 subjects. At least ten counts were recorded for this clone. The target antigen is unknown. The CDR3 runs to 14 residues. Germline V CDR1 and CDR2: MNHEY, SMNVEV (reference sequence). V lost 6 bases, J lost 6 bases, and 17 bases lay in between. Study outcomes and limitations: Rare TCR sequences dominated, though some public TCRs recurred in many donors. Listed as cytomegalovirus-associated were around 160 TCR beta chains.

TCRdb's copy holds only in-frame clones and misses some; the assay was immunoSEQ multiplex PCR. The table has about 170,000 clones, roughly 86% seen once; the top ten hold 10%. Sequenced: PBMCs. The chain joins TRBV27 to TRBJ1-2; possibly TRBD1 for D (6 bases). This clonotype originated in a woman aged 18-29 years in good health and CMV-seropositive. The CDR3 is CASSGQPNLNGYTF. CDR3 nucleotides: TGTGCCAGCAGCGGACAGCCTAACCTAAATGGCTACACCTTC.